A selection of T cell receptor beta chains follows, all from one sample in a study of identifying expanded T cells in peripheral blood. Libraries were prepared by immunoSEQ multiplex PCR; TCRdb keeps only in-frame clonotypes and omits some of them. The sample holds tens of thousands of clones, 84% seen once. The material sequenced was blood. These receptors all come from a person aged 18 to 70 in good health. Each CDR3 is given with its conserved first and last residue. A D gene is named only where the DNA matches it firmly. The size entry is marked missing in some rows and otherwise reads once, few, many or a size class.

TGTGCCAGCAGCTTCGTGATTTCGACTAGCGGGAGGGCGAACACCGGGGAGCTGTTTTTT | CASSFVISTSGRANTGELFF | TRBV7-3 | - | TRBJ2-2 | TRBD2
TGTGCCTTTCGGTATAGCACTGAAGCTTTCTTT | CAFRYSTEAFF | TRBV30 | - | TRBJ1-1 | -
TGTGCCAGCAGCTTGCCGGGGGTTAGCTATGGCTACACCTTC | CASSLPGVSYGYTF | TRBV28 | - | TRBJ1-2 | -
TGTGCCAGTAGTCCCAGAGGGGGGCACATGAACACTGAAGCTTTCTTT | CASSPRGGHMNTEAFF | TRBV19 | - | TRBJ1-1 | -
TGTGCCAGCAGCCCCCCCAGCGCGAGCTCCTACAATGAGCAGTTCTTC | CASSPPSASSYNEQFF | TRBV7-9 | once | TRBJ2-1 | -
TGTGCCAGCAGTTACTCCGAACTTCAGGGGGCCGGAGGCTACACCTTC | CASSYSELQGAGGYTF | TRBV6-5 | - | TRBJ1-2 | TRBD1
TGTGCCAGCAGCGCCAGGGGTAGGTCCACTCCCTATAGCAATCAGCCCCAGCATTTT | CASSARGRSTPYSNQPQHF | TRBV11-3 | - | TRBJ1-5 | -
TGTGCCTGGAGTCCGGGGACGTCGATTTACAATGAGCAGTTCTTC | CAWSPGTSIYNEQFF | TRBV30 | - | TRBJ2-1 | -
TGTGCCAGCAGTCAGAGTAGCGGGAGCGCAGATACGCAGTATTTT | CASSQSSGSADTQYF | TRBV6-5 | - | TRBJ2-3 | TRBD2
TGTGCCAGCAGCTTAGTAGGACAGGCAAACACTGAAGCTTTCTTT | CASSLVGQANTEAFF | TRBV7-2 | - | TRBJ1-1 | TRBD1
TGTGCCAGCAGCTCCCGGCCCCCTCAGGGATCCAAAAACATTCAGTACTTC | CASSSRPPQGSKNIQYF | TRBV7-2 | - | TRBJ2-4 | -
TGTGCCAGCAGCTTAAGGGACGAAGCTTTCTTT | CASSLRDEAFF | TRBV7-3 | - | TRBJ1-1 | -
TGTGCCAGCTCTGCCAGCACAGATACGCAGTATTTT | CASSASTDTQYF | TRBV7-9 | - | TRBJ2-3 | -
TGTGCCAGCTCACCATCCTCCACAGATACGCAGTATTTT | CASSPSSTDTQYF | TRBV18 | once | TRBJ2-3 | -
TGTGCCATCTCACGGGCAGCACTTACGGAAGAGACCCAGTACTTC | CAISRAALTEETQYF | TRBV10-3 | - | TRBJ2-5 | -
TGTGCCTGGAGTACCTCCCCGGGCCTCTATGGCTACACCTTC | CAWSTSPGLYGYTF | TRBV30 | few | TRBJ1-2 | -